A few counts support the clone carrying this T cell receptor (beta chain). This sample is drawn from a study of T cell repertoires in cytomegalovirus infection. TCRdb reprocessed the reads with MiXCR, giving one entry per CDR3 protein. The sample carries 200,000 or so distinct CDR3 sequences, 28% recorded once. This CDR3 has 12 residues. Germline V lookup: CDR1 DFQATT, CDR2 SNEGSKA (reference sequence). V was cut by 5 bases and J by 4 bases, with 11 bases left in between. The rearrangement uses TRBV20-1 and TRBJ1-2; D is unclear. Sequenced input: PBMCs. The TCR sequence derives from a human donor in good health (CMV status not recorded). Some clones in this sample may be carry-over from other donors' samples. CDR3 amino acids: CSAADQGYGYTF. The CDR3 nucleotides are TGCAGTGCTGCCGACCAAGGCTATGGCTACACCTTC.